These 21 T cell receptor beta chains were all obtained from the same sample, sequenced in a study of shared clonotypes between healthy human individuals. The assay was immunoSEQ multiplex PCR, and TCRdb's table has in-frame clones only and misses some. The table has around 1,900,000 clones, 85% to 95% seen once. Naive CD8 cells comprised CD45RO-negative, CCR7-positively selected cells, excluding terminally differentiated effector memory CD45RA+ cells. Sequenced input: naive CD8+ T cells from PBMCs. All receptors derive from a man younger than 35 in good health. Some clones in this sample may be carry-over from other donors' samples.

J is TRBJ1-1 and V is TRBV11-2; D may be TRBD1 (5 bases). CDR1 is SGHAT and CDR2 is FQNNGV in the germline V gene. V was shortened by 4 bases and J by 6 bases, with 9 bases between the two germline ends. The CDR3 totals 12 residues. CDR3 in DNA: TGTGCCAGCAGCTGGGGGACCTCTGAAGCTTTCTTT. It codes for CASSWGTSEAFF.

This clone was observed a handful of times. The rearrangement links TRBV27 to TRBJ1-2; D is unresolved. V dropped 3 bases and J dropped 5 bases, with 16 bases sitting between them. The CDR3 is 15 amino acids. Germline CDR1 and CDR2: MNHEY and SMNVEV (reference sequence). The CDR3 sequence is CASSFSGSGLYGYTF. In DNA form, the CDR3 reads TGTGCCAGCAGTTTCTCGGGATCTGGCCTGTATGGCTACACCTTC.

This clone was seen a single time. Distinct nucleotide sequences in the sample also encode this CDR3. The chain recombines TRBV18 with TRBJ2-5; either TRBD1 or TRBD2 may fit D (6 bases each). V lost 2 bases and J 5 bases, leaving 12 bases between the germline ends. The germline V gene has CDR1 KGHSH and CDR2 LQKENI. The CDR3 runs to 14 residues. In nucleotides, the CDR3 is TGTGCCAGCTCACCAGAGGAGGGGGAGGAGACCCAGTACTTC. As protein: CASSPEEGEETQYF.

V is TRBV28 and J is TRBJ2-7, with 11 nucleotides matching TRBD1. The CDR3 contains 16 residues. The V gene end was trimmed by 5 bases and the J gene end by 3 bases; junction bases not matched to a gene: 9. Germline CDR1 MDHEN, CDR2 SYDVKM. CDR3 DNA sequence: TGTGCCAGCAGTCGACGGGACAGGGGGGCAATCTACGAGCAGTACTTC. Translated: CASSRRDRGAIYEQYF.

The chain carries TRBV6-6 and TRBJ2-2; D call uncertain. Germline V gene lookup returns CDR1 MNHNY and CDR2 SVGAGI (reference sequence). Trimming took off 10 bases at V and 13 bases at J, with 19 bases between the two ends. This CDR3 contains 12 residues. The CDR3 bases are TGTGCCACCCTCGGCTCGTCGCTGGGGCTGTTTTTT. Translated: CATLGSSLGLFF.

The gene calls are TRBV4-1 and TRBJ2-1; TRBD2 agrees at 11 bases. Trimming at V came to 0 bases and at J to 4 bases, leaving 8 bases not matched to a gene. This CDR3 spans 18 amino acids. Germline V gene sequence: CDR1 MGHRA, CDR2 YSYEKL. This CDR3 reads CASSQDSLGLAVYNEQFF. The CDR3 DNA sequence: TGCGCCAGCAGCCAAGATAGCCTGGGACTAGCGGTTTACAATGAGCAGTTCTTC.

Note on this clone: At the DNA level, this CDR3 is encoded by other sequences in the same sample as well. The CDR3 sequence: CASTTGLNTEAFF. Written as DNA, the CDR3 is TGTGCCAGCACGACAGGGTTGAACACTGAAGCTTTCTTT. V and J are TRBV6-1 and TRBJ1-1, with 7 bases lining up with TRBD1. V was pared by 7 bases and J by 0 bases, with 2 bases of the junction left unmatched. The CDR3 covers 13 residues. Germline CDR1 reads MNHNS; CDR2 reads SASEGT.

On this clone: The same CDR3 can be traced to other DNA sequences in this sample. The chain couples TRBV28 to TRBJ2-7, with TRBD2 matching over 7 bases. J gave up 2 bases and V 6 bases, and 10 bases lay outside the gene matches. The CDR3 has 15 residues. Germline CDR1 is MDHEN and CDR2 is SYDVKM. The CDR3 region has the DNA TGTGCCAGCAGCTCCCAGCGGGAAGGGCCCTACGAGCAGTACTTC. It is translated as CASSSQREGPYEQYF.

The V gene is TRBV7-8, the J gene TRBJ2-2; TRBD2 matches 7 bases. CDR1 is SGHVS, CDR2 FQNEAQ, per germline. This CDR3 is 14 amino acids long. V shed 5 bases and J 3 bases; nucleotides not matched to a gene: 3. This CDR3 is CASSPSGDTGELFF. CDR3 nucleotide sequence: TGTGCCAGCAGCCCAAGCGGGGACACCGGGGAGCTGTTTTTT.

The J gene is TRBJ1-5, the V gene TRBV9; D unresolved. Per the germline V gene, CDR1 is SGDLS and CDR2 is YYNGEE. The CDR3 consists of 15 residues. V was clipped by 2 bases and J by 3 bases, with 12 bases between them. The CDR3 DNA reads TGTGCCAGCAGCGTCGGACTACTAGACAATCAGCCCCAGCATTTT. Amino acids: CASSVGLLDNQPQHF.

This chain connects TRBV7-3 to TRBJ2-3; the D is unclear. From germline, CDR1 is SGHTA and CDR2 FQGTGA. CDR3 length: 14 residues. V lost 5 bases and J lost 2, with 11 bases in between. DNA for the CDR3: TGTGCCAGCAGCCCGCTGGGCAACACAGATACGCAGTATTTT. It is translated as CASSPLGNTDTQYF.

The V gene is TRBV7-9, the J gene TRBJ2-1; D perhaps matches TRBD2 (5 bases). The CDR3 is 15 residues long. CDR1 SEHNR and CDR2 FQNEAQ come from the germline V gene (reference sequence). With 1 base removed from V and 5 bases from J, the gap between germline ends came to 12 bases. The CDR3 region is CASSLVVAGHNEQFF. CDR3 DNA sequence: TGTGCCAGCAGCTTAGTGGTGGCGGGTCACAATGAGCAGTTCTTC.

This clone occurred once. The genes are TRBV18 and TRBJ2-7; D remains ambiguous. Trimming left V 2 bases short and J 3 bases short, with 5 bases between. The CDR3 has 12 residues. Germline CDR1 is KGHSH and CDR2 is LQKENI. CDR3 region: CASSPYNYEQYF. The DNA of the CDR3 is TGTGCCAGCTCACCATACAACTACGAGCAGTACTTC.

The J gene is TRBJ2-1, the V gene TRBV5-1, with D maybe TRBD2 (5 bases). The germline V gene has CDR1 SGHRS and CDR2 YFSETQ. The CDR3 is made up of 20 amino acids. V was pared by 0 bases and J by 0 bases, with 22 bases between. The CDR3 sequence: CASSLVVSFSAASSYNEQFF. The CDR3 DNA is TGCGCCAGCAGCTTGGTGGTGAGTTTTAGCGCCGCGAGCTCCTACAATGAGCAGTTCTTC. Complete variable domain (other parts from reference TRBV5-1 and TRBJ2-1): KAGVTQTPRYLIKTRGQQVTLSCSPISGHRSVSWYQQTPGQGLQFLFEYFSETQRNKGNFPGRFSGRQFSNSRSEMNVSTLELGDSALYLCASSLVVSFSAASSYNEQFFGPGTRLTVL.

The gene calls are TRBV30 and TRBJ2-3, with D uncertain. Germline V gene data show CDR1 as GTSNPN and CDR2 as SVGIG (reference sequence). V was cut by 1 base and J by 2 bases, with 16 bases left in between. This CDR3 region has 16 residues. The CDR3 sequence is CAWSDGVLPHTDTQYF. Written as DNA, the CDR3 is TGTGCCTGGAGTGATGGGGTATTACCTCACACAGATACGCAGTATTTT. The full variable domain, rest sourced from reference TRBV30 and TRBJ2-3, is SQTIHQWPATLVQPVGSPLSLECTVEGTSNPNLYWYRQAAGRGLQLLFYSVGIGQISSEVPQNLSASRPQDRQFILSSKKLLLSDSGFYLCAWSDGVLPHTDTQYFGPGTRLTVL.

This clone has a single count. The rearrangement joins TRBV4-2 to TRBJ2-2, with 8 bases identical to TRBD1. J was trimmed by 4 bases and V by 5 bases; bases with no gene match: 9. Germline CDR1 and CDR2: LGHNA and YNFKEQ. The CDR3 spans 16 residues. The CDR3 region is CASSEGQGVSTGELFF. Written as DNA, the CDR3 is TGTGCCAGCAGCGAAGGACAGGGAGTGAGCACCGGGGAGCTGTTTTTT.

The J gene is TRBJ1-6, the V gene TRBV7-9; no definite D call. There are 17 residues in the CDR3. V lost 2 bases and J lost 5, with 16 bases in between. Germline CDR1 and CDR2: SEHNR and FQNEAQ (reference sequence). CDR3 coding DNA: TGTGCCAGCAGCTTATTGTCATCCGGGGTGCATAATTCACCCCTCCACTTT. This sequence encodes CASSLLSSGVHNSPLHF.

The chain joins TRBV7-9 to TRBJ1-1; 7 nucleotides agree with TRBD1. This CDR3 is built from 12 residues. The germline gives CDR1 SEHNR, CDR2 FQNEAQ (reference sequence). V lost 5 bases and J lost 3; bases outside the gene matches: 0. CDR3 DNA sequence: TGTGCCAGCAGCGACAGGGACACTGAAGCTTTCTTT. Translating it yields CASSDRDTEAFF.

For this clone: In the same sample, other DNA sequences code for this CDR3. In DNA, the CDR3 is TGTGCCAGCAGTTTATGGGGGGACACCGGGGAGCTGTTTTTT. This translates into CASSLWGDTGELFF. The chain carries TRBV28 and TRBJ2-2; D tentatively reads TRBD1 or TRBD2 (5 bases each). CDR3 size: 14 residues. Germline assignment: CDR1 MDHEN and CDR2 SYDVKM. Deletions cut 0 bases from V and 3 bases from J, with 5 bases between. The full variable domain, completed using reference TRBV28 and TRBJ2-2, is DVKVTQSSRYLVKRTGEKVFLECVQDMDHENMFWYRQDPGLGLRLIYFSYDVKMKEKGDIPEGYSVSREKKERFSLILESASTNQTSMYLCASSLWGDTGELFFGEGSRLTVL.

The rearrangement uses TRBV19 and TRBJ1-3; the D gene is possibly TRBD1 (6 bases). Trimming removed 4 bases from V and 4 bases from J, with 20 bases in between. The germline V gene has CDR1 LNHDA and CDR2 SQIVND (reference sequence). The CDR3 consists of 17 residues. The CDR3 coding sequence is TGTGCCAGTAGTACCCGACAGGCGACGACGTCCGGAAACACCATATATTTT. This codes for CASSTRQATTSGNTIYF.

DNA of the CDR3: TGTGCCAGCAGTGAAAGTTTGCTAGCGAGCTCCTACAATGAGCAGTTCTTC. Protein product: CASSESLLASSYNEQFF. The V call is TRBV25-1, the J call TRBJ2-1; possible D gene TRBD2, 6 bases. In germline, CDR1 is MGHDK, CDR2 SYGVNS. This CDR3 region has 17 residues. Trimming removed 2 bases from V and 0 bases from J, with 14 bases in between.